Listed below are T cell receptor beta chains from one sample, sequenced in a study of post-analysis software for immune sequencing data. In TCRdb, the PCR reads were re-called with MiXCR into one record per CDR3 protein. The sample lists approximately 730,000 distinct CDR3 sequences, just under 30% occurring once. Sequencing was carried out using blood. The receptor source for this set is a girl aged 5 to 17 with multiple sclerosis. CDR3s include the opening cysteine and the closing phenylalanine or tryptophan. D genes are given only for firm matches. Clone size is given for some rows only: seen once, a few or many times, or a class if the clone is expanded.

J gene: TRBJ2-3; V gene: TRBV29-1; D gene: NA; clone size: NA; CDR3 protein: CSGKRAGDTQYF; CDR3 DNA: TGCAGTGGGAAGAGGGCCGGAGATACGCAGTATTTT
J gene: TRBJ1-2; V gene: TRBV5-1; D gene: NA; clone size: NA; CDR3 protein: CASSPDNGYGYTF; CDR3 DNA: TGCGCCAGCAGCCCGGACAACGGCTATGGCTACACCTTC
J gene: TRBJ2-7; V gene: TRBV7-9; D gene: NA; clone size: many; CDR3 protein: CASSSQLAPRGHYEQYF; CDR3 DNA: TGTGCCAGCAGCTCCCAGTTAGCGCCGCGCGGGCACTACGAGCAGTACTTC
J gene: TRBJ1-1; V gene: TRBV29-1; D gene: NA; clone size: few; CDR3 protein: CSATRTARNTEAFF; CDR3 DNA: TGCAGCGCCACAAGGACAGCTAGGAACACTGAAGCTTTCTTT
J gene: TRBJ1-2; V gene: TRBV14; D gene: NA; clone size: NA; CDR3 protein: CASSQEDGYTF; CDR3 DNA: TGTGCCAGCAGCCAAGAGGATGGCTACACCTTC
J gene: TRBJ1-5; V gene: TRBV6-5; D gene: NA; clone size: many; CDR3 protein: CASRRGSNQPQHF; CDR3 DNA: TGTGCCAGCAGAAGGGGTAGCAATCAGCCCCAGCATTTT
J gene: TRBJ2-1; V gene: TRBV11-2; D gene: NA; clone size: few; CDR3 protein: CASSLFLFPLGRGESSYNEQFF; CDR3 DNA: TGTGCCAGCAGCTTATTTCTTTTTCCCCTAGGTAGGGGTGAAAGCTCCTACAATGAGCAGTTCTTC
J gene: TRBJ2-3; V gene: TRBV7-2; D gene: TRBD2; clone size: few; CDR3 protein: CASSSQRGSSTDTQYF; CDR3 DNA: TGTGCCAGCAGCTCCCAGCGGGGATCTAGCACAGATACGCAGTATTTT
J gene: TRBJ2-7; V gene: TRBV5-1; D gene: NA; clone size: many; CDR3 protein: CASSLLAGLDSDEQYF; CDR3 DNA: TGCGCCAGCAGCTTGTTGGCAGGGCTCGATAGCGACGAGCAGTACTTC
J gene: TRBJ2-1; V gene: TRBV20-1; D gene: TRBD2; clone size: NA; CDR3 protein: CSARTSGWYNEQFF; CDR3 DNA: TGCAGTGCGAGGACTAGCGGGTGGTACAATGAGCAGTTCTTC
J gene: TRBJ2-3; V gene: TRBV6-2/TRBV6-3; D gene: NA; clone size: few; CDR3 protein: CASSVPATRTDTQYF; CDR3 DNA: TGTGCCAGCAGCGTACCAGCGACCCGCACAGATACGCAGTATTTT
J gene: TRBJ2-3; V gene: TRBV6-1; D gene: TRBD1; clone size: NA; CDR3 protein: CASRYGQGTDTQYF; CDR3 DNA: TGTGCCAGCAGATACGGACAGGGTACAGATACGCAGTATTTT
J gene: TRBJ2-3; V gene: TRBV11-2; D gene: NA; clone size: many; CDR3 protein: CASSLISVAADTQYF; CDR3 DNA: TGTGCCAGCAGCTTAATTAGCGTCGCGGCAGATACGCAGTATTTT
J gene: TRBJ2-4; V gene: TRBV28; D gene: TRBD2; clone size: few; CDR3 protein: CASSLAGEAKNIQYF; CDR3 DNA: TGTGCCAGCAGCCTAGCGGGAGAAGCCAAAAACATTCAGTACTTC
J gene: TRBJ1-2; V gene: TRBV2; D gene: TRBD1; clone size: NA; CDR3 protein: CACIQTGGARGYTF; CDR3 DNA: TGTGCCTGCATACAAACAGGGGGCGCGAGGGGCTACACCTTC
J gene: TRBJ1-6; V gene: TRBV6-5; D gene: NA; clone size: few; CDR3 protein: CASSYRLEGGISPLHF; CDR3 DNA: TGTGCCAGCAGTTACAGGCTGGAAGGAGGGATTTCACCCCTCCACTTT